Listed below are T cell receptor beta chains from one sample, sequenced in a study of shared clonotypes between healthy human individuals. Sequenced by immunoSEQ multiplex PCR; TCRdb stores in-frame clones only, minus some. The table includes roughly 2 million clones, approximately 95% detected once. The sample comprised naive CD4+ T cells sorted from blood. These receptors were collected from a man between 18 and 29 years old in good health. Each CDR3 is given with its conserved first and last residue. The D gene is left open where the match is weak. Clone size is shown for a subset of rows, as once, few, many or a class of expanded clone.

CDR3 protein: CASSPLRGRGQETQYF
CDR3 DNA: TGTGCCAGCTCACCACTCCGCGGGAGGGGCCAAGAGACCCAGTACTTC
CDR3 length: 16
J gene: TRBJ2-5
D gene: TRBD2
clone size: -
V gene: TRBV18

CDR3 protein: CASSSGGSTEAFF
CDR3 DNA: TGCGCCAGCAGCTCCGGAGGGAGCACTGAAGCTTTCTTT
CDR3 length: 13
J gene: TRBJ1-1
D gene: -
clone size: -
V gene: TRBV5-1

CDR3 protein: CASSLEWDRKYNEQFF
CDR3 DNA: TGTGCCAGCAGCTTAGAGTGGGACAGAAAATACAATGAGCAGTTCTTC
CDR3 length: 16
J gene: TRBJ2-1
D gene: TRBD1
clone size: -
V gene: TRBV7-9

CDR3 protein: CASSRGTLNTGELFF
CDR3 DNA: TGCGCCAGCAGCCGCGGGACACTGAACACCGGGGAGCTGTTTTTT
CDR3 length: 15
J gene: TRBJ2-2
D gene: -
clone size: -
V gene: TRBV4-3

CDR3 protein: CASSLAARSEAFF
CDR3 DNA: TGTGCCAGCAGCTTGGCCGCGAGGTCTGAAGCTTTCTTT
CDR3 length: 13
J gene: TRBJ1-1
D gene: -
clone size: -
V gene: TRBV5-6

CDR3 protein: CASSFEGANYGYTF
CDR3 DNA: TGTGCCAGCAGTTTTGAGGGGGCGAACTATGGCTACACCTTC
CDR3 length: 14
J gene: TRBJ1-2
D gene: TRBD1
clone size: -
V gene: TRBV28

CDR3 protein: CASTRAYSNQPQHF
CDR3 DNA: TGTGCCAGCACCAGAGCCTATAGCAATCAGCCCCAGCATTTT
CDR3 length: 14
J gene: TRBJ1-5
D gene: -
clone size: -
V gene: TRBV6-1

CDR3 protein: CASSVSPYNEQFF
CDR3 DNA: TGTGCCAGCAGTGTTAGTCCCTACAATGAGCAGTTCTTC
CDR3 length: 13
J gene: TRBJ2-1
D gene: -
clone size: -
V gene: TRBV6-1

CDR3 protein: CASSPGTGYYEQYF
CDR3 DNA: TGTGCCAGCTCTCCCGGGACAGGGTACTACGAGCAGTACTTC
CDR3 length: 14
J gene: TRBJ2-7
D gene: TRBD1
clone size: few
V gene: TRBV18

CDR3 protein: CASSERGFILSYEQYF
CDR3 DNA: TGTGCCAGCAGTGAACGGGGTTTCATCCTCTCCTACGAGCAGTACTTC
CDR3 length: 16
J gene: TRBJ2-7
D gene: -
clone size: -
V gene: TRBV6-1

CDR3 protein: CATSRGVQETQYF
CDR3 DNA: TGTGCCACCAGCCGGGGGGTCCAAGAGACCCAGTACTTC
CDR3 length: 13
J gene: TRBJ2-5
D gene: TRBD2
clone size: -
V gene: TRBV15

CDR3 protein: CAWSRRDSAMNTEAFF
CDR3 DNA: TGTGCCTGGAGTCGCCGGGACTCTGCGATGAACACTGAAGCCTTCTTT
CDR3 length: 16
J gene: TRBJ1-1
D gene: -
clone size: -
V gene: TRBV30

CDR3 protein: CASSWGGAEAKNIQYF
CDR3 DNA: TGCGCCAGCAGCTGGGGAGGGGCTGAGGCCAAAAACATTCAGTACTTC
CDR3 length: 16
J gene: TRBJ2-4
D gene: TRBD2
clone size: -
V gene: TRBV5-1

CDR3 protein: CASSYLPQGTEEKLFF
CDR3 DNA: TGTGCCAGCAGTTACCTTCCACAGGGGACGGAAGAAAAACTGTTTTTT
CDR3 length: 16
J gene: TRBJ1-4
D gene: TRBD1
clone size: -
V gene: TRBV6-6

CDR3 protein: CASSNMGTGVRF
CDR3 DNA: TGTGCCAGCAGTAACATGGGGACCGGGGTTAGGTTT
CDR3 length: 12
J gene: TRBJ2-3
D gene: -
clone size: -
V gene: TRBV6-6

CDR3 protein: CASSAQRGSYNEQFF
CDR3 DNA: TGTGCCAGCAGCGCCCAGCGGGGGTCCTACAATGAGCAGTTCTTC
CDR3 length: 15
J gene: TRBJ2-1
D gene: TRBD2
clone size: -
V gene: TRBV11-1

CDR3 protein: CASSLGVSDRAGELFF
CDR3 DNA: TGCGCCAGCAGCTTGGGGGTATCTGACAGGGCCGGGGAGCTGTTTTTT
CDR3 length: 16
J gene: TRBJ2-2
D gene: TRBD1
clone size: -
V gene: TRBV5-1

CDR3 protein: CASRRIGKGGNEHGYTF
CDR3 DNA: TGCGCCAGCAGACGAATTGGCAAAGGGGGGAATGAACATGGCTACACCTTC
CDR3 length: 17
J gene: TRBJ1-2
D gene: -
clone size: -
V gene: TRBV4-1

CDR3 protein: CASREENSRQYF
CDR3 DNA: TGTGCCAGCAGGGAGGAAAATTCAAGGCAGTACTTC
CDR3 length: 12
J gene: TRBJ2-7
D gene: -
clone size: -
V gene: TRBV2

CDR3 protein: CAWSVLEKLFF
CDR3 DNA: TGTGCCTGGAGTGTTCTAGAGAAACTGTTTTTT
CDR3 length: 11
J gene: TRBJ1-4
D gene: -
clone size: -
V gene: TRBV30

CDR3 protein: CASNRGLETQYF
CDR3 DNA: TGTGCCAGCAACAGGGGGCTGGAGACCCAGTACTTC
CDR3 length: 12
J gene: TRBJ2-5
D gene: TRBD1
clone size: -
V gene: TRBV6-1

CDR3 protein: CASSPRQGPGTGELFF
CDR3 DNA: TGTGCCAGCAGCCCACGACAGGGACCTGGAACCGGGGAGCTGTTTTTT
CDR3 length: 16
J gene: TRBJ2-2
D gene: TRBD1
clone size: -
V gene: TRBV11-2

CDR3 protein: CASSFGTANTQYF
CDR3 DNA: TGCGCCAGCAGCTTCGGGACAGCTAACACGCAGTACTTC
CDR3 length: 13
J gene: TRBJ2-7
D gene: TRBD1
clone size: -
V gene: TRBV5-1

CDR3 protein: CASISGGTDTQYF
CDR3 DNA: TGTGCCAGCATTAGCGGGGGCACAGATACGCAGTATTTT
CDR3 length: 13
J gene: TRBJ2-3
D gene: TRBD2
clone size: -
V gene: TRBV28

CDR3 protein: CAWSPGGGGDTQYF
CDR3 DNA: TGTGCCTGGAGCCCAGGGGGCGGGGGAGATACGCAGTATTTT
CDR3 length: 14
J gene: TRBJ2-3
D gene: -
clone size: once
V gene: TRBV30

CDR3 protein: CASSLGPRTNEKLFF
CDR3 DNA: TGTGCCAGCAGCTTAGGCCCGCGGACTAATGAAAAACTGTTTTTT
CDR3 length: 15
J gene: TRBJ1-4
D gene: -
clone size: -
V gene: TRBV7-9

CDR3 protein: CASSLLGEKLFF
CDR3 DNA: TGTGCCAGCAGTTTATTGGGTGAAAAACTGTTTTTT
CDR3 length: 12
J gene: TRBJ1-4
D gene: -
clone size: once
V gene: TRBV27

CDR3 protein: CASSPPGTGDEKLFF
CDR3 DNA: TGTGCCAGCAGCCCCCCCGGGACAGGGGATGAAAAACTGTTTTTT
CDR3 length: 15
J gene: TRBJ1-4
D gene: TRBD1
clone size: -
V gene: TRBV7-9

CDR3 protein: CAISDWLGGNTDTQYF
CDR3 DNA: TGTGCCATCAGTGATTGGTTGGGAGGGAACACAGATACGCAGTATTTT
CDR3 length: 16
J gene: TRBJ2-3
D gene: TRBD2
clone size: -
V gene: TRBV10-3

CDR3 protein: CASSARRPSTNYEQYF
CDR3 DNA: TGTGCCAGCTCCGCGCGACGACCCAGTACAAACTACGAGCAGTACTTC
CDR3 length: 16
J gene: TRBJ2-7
D gene: -
clone size: once
V gene: TRBV18

CDR3 protein: CASSALKGGQGPYEQFF
CDR3 DNA: TGTGCCAGCAGTGCCCTCAAAGGCGGACAGGGCCCGTATGAGCAGTTCTTC
CDR3 length: 17
J gene: TRBJ2-1
D gene: TRBD1
clone size: -
V gene: TRBV6-1

CDR3 protein: CASSFTSGETQYF
CDR3 DNA: TGTGCCAGCAGTTTCACTAGCGGGGAGACCCAGTACTTC
CDR3 length: 13
J gene: TRBJ2-5
D gene: TRBD2
clone size: -
V gene: TRBV28

CDR3 protein: CASSLRDIGSYNEQFF
CDR3 DNA: TGTGCCAGCAGCCTCCGGGACATCGGCTCCTACAATGAGCAGTTCTTC
CDR3 length: 16
J gene: TRBJ2-1
D gene: -
clone size: once
V gene: TRBV7-8

CDR3 protein: CASSPINTDTQYF
CDR3 DNA: TGTGCCAGCTCCCCGATTAACACAGATACGCAGTATTTT
CDR3 length: 13
J gene: TRBJ2-3
D gene: -
clone size: few
V gene: TRBV18

CDR3 protein: CASSLQGAMGQPQHF
CDR3 DNA: TGTGCCAGCAGCCTACAGGGGGCGATGGGTCAGCCCCAGCATTTT
CDR3 length: 15
J gene: TRBJ1-5
D gene: TRBD1
clone size: -
V gene: TRBV7-2

CDR3 protein: CASSPDWGTEAFF
CDR3 DNA: TGTGCCAGCTCACCGGATTGGGGCACTGAAGCTTTCTTT
CDR3 length: 13
J gene: TRBJ1-1
D gene: -
clone size: once
V gene: TRBV18

CDR3 protein: CASSELGDRGLGGYTF
CDR3 DNA: TGTGCCAGCAGTGAACTCGGAGACAGGGGACTCGGTGGCTACACCTTC
CDR3 length: 16
J gene: TRBJ1-2
D gene: TRBD1
clone size: -
V gene: TRBV2

CDR3 protein: CASSLAGFSSYEQYF
CDR3 DNA: TGTGCCAGCAGCTTGGCGGGGTTTAGTTCCTACGAGCAGTACTTC
CDR3 length: 15
J gene: TRBJ2-7
D gene: -
clone size: -
V gene: TRBV5-4

CDR3 protein: CASSVGGATGELFF
CDR3 DNA: TGTGCCAGCAGCGTAGGGGGGGCGACCGGGGAGCTGTTTTTT
CDR3 length: 14
J gene: TRBJ2-2
D gene: -
clone size: once
V gene: TRBV9

CDR3 protein: CATSWGPTNEKLFF
CDR3 DNA: TGTGCCACCTCCTGGGGGCCAACTAATGAAAAACTGTTTTTT
CDR3 length: 14
J gene: TRBJ1-4
D gene: -
clone size: once
V gene: TRBV6-5

CDR3 protein: CAWSKGLQETQYF
CDR3 DNA: TGTGCCTGGAGTAAGGGATTACAAGAGACCCAGTACTTC
CDR3 length: 13
J gene: TRBJ2-5
D gene: -
clone size: -
V gene: TRBV30

CDR3 protein: CASRTRTGGLVGELFF
CDR3 DNA: TGTGCCAGTAGGACTCGGACAGGGGGCTTGGTCGGGGAGCTGTTTTTT
CDR3 length: 16
J gene: TRBJ2-2
D gene: TRBD1
clone size: -
V gene: TRBV19

CDR3 protein: CASSQDSQRSRGANVLTF
CDR3 DNA: TGCGCCAGCAGCCAAGATAGTCAGCGTTCCCGTGGGGCCAACGTCCTGACTTTC
CDR3 length: 18
J gene: TRBJ2-6
D gene: -
clone size: -
V gene: TRBV4-1

CDR3 protein: CASSAFVQPTSGNTIYF
CDR3 DNA: TGTGCCAGCTCGGCATTCGTCCAGCCTACTTCTGGAAACACCATATATTTT
CDR3 length: 17
J gene: TRBJ1-3
D gene: -
clone size: -
V gene: TRBV18

CDR3 protein: CASSPSLGTGELFF
CDR3 DNA: TGTGCCAGCAGTCCCTCCTTGGGAACCGGGGAGCTGTTTTTT
CDR3 length: 14
J gene: TRBJ2-2
D gene: -
clone size: -
V gene: TRBV5-4

CDR3 protein: CASSPLEGLGGYTF
CDR3 DNA: TGTGCCAGCTCACCGCTTGAGGGGCTGGGGGGCTACACCTTC
CDR3 length: 14
J gene: TRBJ1-2
D gene: -
clone size: -
V gene: TRBV18

CDR3 protein: CSVTSGGAAEQFF
CDR3 DNA: TGCAGCGTAACTAGCGGGGGGGCCGCTGAGCAGTTCTTC
CDR3 length: 13
J gene: TRBJ2-1
D gene: TRBD2
clone size: -
V gene: TRBV29-1

CDR3 protein: CASSPRQGDSNQPQHF
CDR3 DNA: TGTGCCAGCTCACCCAGACAGGGTGATAGCAATCAGCCCCAGCATTTT
CDR3 length: 16
J gene: TRBJ1-5
D gene: TRBD1
clone size: -
V gene: TRBV18

CDR3 protein: CASSQGAGGGDTQYF
CDR3 DNA: TGCGCCAGCAGCCAAGGCGCGGGAGGGGGAGATACGCAGTATTTT
CDR3 length: 15
J gene: TRBJ2-3
D gene: TRBD2
clone size: -
V gene: TRBV4-3

CDR3 protein: CASSLLAGDYEQYF
CDR3 DNA: TGTGCCAGCAGCTTACTAGCGGGGGACTACGAGCAGTACTTC
CDR3 length: 14
J gene: TRBJ2-7
D gene: TRBD2
clone size: -
V gene: TRBV7-2

CDR3 protein: CAWREQEGQPQHF
CDR3 DNA: TGTGCCTGGAGAGAACAGGAGGGTCAGCCCCAGCATTTT
CDR3 length: 13
J gene: TRBJ1-5
D gene: -
clone size: -
V gene: TRBV30

CDR3 protein: CASSPSRLSGNQPQHF
CDR3 DNA: TGTGCCAGCTCACCGAGCCGGCTTTCAGGGAACCAGCCCCAGCATTTT
CDR3 length: 16
J gene: TRBJ1-5
D gene: -
clone size: once
V gene: TRBV18

CDR3 protein: CASSLSLAVQETQYF
CDR3 DNA: TGTGCCAGCAGCTTATCGCTAGCGGTTCAAGAGACCCAGTACTTC
CDR3 length: 15
J gene: TRBJ2-5
D gene: TRBD2
clone size: -
V gene: TRBV7-2

CDR3 protein: CASSQSTGGLPQHF
CDR3 DNA: TGCGCCAGCAGCCAATCCACAGGGGGTTTGCCCCAGCATTTT
CDR3 length: 14
J gene: TRBJ1-5
D gene: TRBD1
clone size: -
V gene: TRBV4-3